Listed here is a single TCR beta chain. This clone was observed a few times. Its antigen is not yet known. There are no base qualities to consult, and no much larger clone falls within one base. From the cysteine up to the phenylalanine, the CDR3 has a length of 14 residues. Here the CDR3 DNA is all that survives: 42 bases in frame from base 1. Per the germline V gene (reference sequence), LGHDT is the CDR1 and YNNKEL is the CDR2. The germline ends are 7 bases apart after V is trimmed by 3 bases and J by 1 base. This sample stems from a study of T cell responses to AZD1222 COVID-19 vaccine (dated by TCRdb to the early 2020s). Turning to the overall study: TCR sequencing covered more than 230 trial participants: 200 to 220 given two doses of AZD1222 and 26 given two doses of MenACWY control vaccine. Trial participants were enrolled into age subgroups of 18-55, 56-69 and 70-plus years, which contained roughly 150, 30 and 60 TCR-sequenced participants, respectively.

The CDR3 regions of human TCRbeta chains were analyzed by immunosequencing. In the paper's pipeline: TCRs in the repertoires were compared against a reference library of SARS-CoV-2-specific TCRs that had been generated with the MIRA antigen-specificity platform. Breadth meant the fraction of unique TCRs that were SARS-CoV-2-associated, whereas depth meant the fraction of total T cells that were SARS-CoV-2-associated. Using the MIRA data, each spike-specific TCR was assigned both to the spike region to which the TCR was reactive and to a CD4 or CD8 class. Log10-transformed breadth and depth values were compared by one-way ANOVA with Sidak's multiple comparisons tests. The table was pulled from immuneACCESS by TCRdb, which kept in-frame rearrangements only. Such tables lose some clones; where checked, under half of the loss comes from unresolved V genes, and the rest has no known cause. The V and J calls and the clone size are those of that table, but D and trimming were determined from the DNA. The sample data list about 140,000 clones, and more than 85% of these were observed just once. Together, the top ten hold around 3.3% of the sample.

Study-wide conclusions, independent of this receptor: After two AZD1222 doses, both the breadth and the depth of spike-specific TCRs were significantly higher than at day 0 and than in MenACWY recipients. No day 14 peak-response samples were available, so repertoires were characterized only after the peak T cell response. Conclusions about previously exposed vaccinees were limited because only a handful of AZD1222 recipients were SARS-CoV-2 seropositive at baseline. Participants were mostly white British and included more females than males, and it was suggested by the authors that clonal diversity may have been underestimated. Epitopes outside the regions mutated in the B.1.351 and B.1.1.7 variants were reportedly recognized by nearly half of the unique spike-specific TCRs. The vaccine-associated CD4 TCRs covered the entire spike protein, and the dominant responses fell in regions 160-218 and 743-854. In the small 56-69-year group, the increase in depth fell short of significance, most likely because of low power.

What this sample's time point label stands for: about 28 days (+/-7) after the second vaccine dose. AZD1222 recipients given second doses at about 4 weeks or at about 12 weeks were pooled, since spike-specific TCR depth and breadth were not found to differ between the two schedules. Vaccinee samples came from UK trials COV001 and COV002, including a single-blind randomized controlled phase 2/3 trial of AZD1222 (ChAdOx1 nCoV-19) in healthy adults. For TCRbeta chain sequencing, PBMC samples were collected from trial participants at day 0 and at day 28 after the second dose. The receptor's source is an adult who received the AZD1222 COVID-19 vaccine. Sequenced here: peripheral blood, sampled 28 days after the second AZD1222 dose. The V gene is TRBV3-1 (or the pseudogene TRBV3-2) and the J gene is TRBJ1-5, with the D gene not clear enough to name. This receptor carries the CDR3 CASSQSISNQPQHF. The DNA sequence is TGTGCCAGCAGCCAGAGCATCAGCAATCAGCCCCAGCATTTT.